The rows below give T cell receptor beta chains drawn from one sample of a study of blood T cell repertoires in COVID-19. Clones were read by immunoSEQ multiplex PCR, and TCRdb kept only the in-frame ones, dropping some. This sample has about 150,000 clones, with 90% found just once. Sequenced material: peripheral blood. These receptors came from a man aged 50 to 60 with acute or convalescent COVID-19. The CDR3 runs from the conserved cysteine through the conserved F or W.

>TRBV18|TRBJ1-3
CASSPGQYSGNTIYF
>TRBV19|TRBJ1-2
CASSARQGIGNGYTF
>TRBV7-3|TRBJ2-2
CASSPTVSGELFF
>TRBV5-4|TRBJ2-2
CASSGGLATNTGELFF
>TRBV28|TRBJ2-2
CASTIGWAGGAGELFF
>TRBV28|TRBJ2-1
CASRTGYNEQFF
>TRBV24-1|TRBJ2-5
CATSEDRAETQYF
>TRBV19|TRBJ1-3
CASSLQGAGNTIYF
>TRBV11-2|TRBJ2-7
CASSLRRTDTYEQYF
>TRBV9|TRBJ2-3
CASSATSGFTDTQYF
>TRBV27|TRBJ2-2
CASSSTPRGELFF
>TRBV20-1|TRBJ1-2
CSASGVRGYTF
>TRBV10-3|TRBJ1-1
CAISDESTEAFF
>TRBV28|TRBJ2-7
CASSPYPSGDYEQYF
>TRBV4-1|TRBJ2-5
CASSHILGRGGGETQYF
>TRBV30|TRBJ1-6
CAWARGVNSPLHF
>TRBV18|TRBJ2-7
CASSPYRDRGTYEQYF
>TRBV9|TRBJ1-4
CASSVGSNSNEKLFF
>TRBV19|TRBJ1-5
CASSILPGRSNQPQHF
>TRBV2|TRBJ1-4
CASSELQGFEKLFF
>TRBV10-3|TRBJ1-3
CAIRDSYSGNTIYF
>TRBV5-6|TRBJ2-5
CASSLGGQGFVETQYF
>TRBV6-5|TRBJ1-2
CASRHIGTGNYGYTF
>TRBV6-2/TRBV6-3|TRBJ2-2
CASSPAGGPTGELFF
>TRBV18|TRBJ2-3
CASLDAGVTDTQYF
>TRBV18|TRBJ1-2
CAAGGNNYGYTF
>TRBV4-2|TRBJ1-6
CASSRGVTASSSYNSPLHF
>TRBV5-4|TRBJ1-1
CASSLSGDEEAFF
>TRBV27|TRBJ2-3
CASTSGSAGYTQYF
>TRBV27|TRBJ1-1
CASSIQGVGSEAFF
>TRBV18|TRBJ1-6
CASSPQGGENSPLHF
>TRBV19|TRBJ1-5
CASSGTGGNQPQHF